These T cell receptor beta chains were read from a single sample in a study of blood T cell repertoires in COVID-19. Libraries were prepared by immunoSEQ multiplex PCR; TCRdb keeps only in-frame clonotypes and omits some of them. The sample consists of hundreds of thousands of clones, 87% of them appearing once. The sequencing sample was made of peripheral blood. Receptors originate from an older woman with COVID-19, enrolled during active disease. Both conserved end residues are part of each CDR3. A D gene is named only where the DNA matches it firmly. Clone size, where shown, is once, few, many, or a class for clones that have expanded.

>TRBV12-3/TRBV12-4|TRBJ2-7|.|.
CASSYTSYEQYF
TGTGCCAGCAGTTACACCTCCTACGAGCAGTACTTC
>TRBV29-1|TRBJ1-2|once|TRBD1
CSVEGDRAGYTF
TGCAGCGTTGAAGGCGACAGGGCGGGCTACACCTTC
>TRBV3-1/TRBV3-2|TRBJ2-2|once|.
CASRRGITGELFF
TGTGCCAGCAGAAGAGGGATTACCGGGGAGCTGTTTTTT
>TRBV13|TRBJ2-3|.|.
CASSLDRTDTQYF
TGTGCCAGCAGCTTAGACCGGACAGATACGCAGTATTTT
>TRBV5-4|TRBJ2-2|few|.
CASSQQVTGELFF
TGTGCCAGCAGTCAACAAGTCACCGGGGAGCTGTTTTTT
>TRBV27|TRBJ1-2|.|.
CASSLPPDWRSLSPNYGYTF
TGTGCCAGCAGTCTCCCTCCGGATTGGAGAAGCCTAAGCCCTAACTATGGCTACACCTTC
>TRBV5-1|TRBJ1-4|.|.
CASSLTGSNEKLFF
TGCGCCAGCAGCTTGACAGGGTCGAATGAAAAACTGTTTTTT
>TRBV19|TRBJ1-1|.|.
CASSIRGGEAFF
TGTGCCAGTAGTATTAGGGGGGGAGAAGCTTTCTTT
>TRBV3-1/TRBV3-2|TRBJ1-1|.|.
CASRQGGEAFF
TGTGCCAGCAGACAGGGTGGTGAAGCTTTCTTT
>TRBV24-1|TRBJ2-3|.|.
CATSDSGLPTDTQYF
TGTGCCACCAGTGACTCAGGGTTGCCCACAGATACGCAGTATTTT
>TRBV2|TRBJ2-5|.|TRBD2
CAMKRGGHQETQYF
TGTGCCATGAAGCGGGGAGGCCACCAAGAGACCCAGTACTTC
>TRBV10-3|TRBJ2-7|.|.
CAISEPANYEQYF
TGTGCCATCAGTGAGCCCGCTAACTACGAGCAGTACTTC